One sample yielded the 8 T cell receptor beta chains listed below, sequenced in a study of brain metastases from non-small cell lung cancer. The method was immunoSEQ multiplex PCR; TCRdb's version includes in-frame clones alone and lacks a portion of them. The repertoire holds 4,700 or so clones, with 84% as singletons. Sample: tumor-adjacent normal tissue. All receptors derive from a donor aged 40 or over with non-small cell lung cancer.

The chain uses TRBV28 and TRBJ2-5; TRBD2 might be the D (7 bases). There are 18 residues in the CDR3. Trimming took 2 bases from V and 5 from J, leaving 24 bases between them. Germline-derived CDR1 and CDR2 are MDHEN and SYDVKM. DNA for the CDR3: TGTGCCAGCAGTTTAATAAAGCGAGTGGGGGGGCTAGGGGAGACCCAGTACTTC. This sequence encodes CASSLIKRVGGLGETQYF.

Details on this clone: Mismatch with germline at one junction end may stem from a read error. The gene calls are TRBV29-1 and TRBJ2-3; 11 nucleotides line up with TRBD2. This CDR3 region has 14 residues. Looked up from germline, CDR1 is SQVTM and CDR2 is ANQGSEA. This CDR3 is CRVAGTSGTDTQYF. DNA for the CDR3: TGCAGAGTTGCCGGGACTAGCGGTACAGATACGCAGTATTTT.

In nucleotides, the CDR3 is TGTGCCAGCACCGTAGATAAGGCGGGAGGCAACTCCTACAATGAGCAGTTCTTC. Its translation: CASTVDKAGGNSYNEQFF. V usage is TRBV28 and J usage is TRBJ2-1; 8 nucleotides match TRBD2. V trimming: 7 bases; J trimming: 0 bases; junction bases outside the gene matches: 14. Germline V gene lookup returns CDR1 MDHEN and CDR2 SYDVKM. This CDR3 is 18 amino acids long.

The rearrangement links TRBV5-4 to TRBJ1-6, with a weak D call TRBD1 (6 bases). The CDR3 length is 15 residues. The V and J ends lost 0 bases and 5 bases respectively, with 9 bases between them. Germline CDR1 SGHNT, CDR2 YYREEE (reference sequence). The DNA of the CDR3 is TGTGCCAGCAGCTTGGCCGGGGACAATAATTCACCCCTCCACTTT. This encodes CASSLAGDNNSPLHF.

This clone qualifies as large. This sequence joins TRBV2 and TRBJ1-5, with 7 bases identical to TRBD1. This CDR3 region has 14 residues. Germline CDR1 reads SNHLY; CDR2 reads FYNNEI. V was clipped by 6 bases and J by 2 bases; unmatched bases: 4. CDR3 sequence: CASRRQGGNQPQHF. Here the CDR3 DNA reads TGTGCCAGCAGACGACAGGGTGGCAATCAGCCCCAGCATTTT.

CDR3 nucleotides: TGTGCCAGCAGCTTAAACAGGGTGAACACCGGGGAGCTGTTTTTT. Translated, it gives CASSLNRVNTGELFF. This chain connects TRBV5-5 to TRBJ2-2; the D gene is possibly TRBD1 (6 bases). The length of the CDR3 is 15 residues. Looked up from germline, CDR1 is SGHKS and CDR2 is YYEKEE (reference sequence). V was cut by 2 bases and J by 1 base, with 9 bases left in between.

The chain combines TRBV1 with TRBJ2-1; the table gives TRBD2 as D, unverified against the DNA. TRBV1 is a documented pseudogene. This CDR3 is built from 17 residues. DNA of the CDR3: TGCACCAGCAGCCCTCCAAGCTCGTCGCGGGTCTACAATGAGCAGTTCTTC. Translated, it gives CTSSPPSSSRVYNEQFF.

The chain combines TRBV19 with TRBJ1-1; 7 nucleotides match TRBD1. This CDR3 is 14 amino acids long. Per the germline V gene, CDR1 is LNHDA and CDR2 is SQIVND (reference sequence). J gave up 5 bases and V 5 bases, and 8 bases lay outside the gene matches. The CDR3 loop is CASSSAGTATEAFF. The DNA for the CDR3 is TGTGCCAGTAGTTCCGCCGGGACAGCGACTGAAGCTTTCTTT.